This TCR beta chain was found in a study of blood T cell repertoires in COVID-19. Background on the study: Sources were T cells, B-cell-depleted T cells, or PBMCs; the material itself was cDNA or gDNA.

Trimming pared 5 bases from V and 4 bases from J, leaving 12 bases between. The CDR3 has 14 residues. Germline values: CDR1 SGHTA, CDR2 FQGNSA. TCRdb keeps only in-frame clones here, not all; method: immunoSEQ multiplex PCR. Among around 250,000 clones listed, roughly 84% were seen once. V and J are TRBV7-2 and TRBJ1-3, with D possibly TRBD1 on 5 matching bases. Sequencing input: peripheral blood. The receptor was derived from a woman aged 35 to 49 who had recovered from COVID-19. The DNA of the CDR3 is TGTGCCAGCAGCGTCCAGGGTTACGGAAACACCATATATTTT. Protein sequence: CASSVQGYGNTIYF.